The clone carrying this T cell receptor beta chain was seen once. Its antigen is unidentified. This entry belongs to a study of T cell responses to AZD1222 COVID-19 vaccine. About the study: Second-dose timings of about 4 or about 12 weeks were pooled.

Findings and limits, study-wide: The donor group comprised mostly white British people and more females; the analysis possibly underestimated clonal diversity. The breadth and depth of Spike-specific TCRs increased once two AZD1222 doses had been given. At study baseline, merely roughly 6 AZD1222 recipients were seropositive.

The table came from immunoSEQ multiplex PCR; TCRdb's copy has only in-frame clones and leaves some out. Counted here are 120,000 or so clones, less than 90% occurring once; the ten biggest clones make up 25% to 30%. V gave up 5 bases and J gave up 3 bases, with 5 bases separating them. Germline V gene sequence: CDR1 SNHLY, CDR2 FYNNEI. The CDR3 has 12 amino acids. The TCR was taken from an adult in good health. The sample consisted of peripheral blood, taken on day 0 of AZD1222 vaccination. The V and J genes are TRBV2 and TRBJ1-5, with unresolved D. CDR3 sequence (DNA): TGTGCCAGCAGTAGTCTCAATCAGCCCCAGCATTTT. It specifies CASSSLNQPQHF.